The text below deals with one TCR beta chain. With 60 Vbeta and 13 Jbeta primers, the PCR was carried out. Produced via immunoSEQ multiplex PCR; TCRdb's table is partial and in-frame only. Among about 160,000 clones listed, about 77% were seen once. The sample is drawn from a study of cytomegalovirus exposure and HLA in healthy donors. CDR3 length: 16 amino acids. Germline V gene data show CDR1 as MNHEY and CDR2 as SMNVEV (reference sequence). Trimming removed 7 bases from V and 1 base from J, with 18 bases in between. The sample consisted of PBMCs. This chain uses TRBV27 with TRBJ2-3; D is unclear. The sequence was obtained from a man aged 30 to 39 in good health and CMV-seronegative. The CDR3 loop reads CASTARWPQGTDTQYF. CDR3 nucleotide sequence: TGTGCCAGCACTGCGCGGTGGCCACAAGGCACAGATACGCAGTATTTT.